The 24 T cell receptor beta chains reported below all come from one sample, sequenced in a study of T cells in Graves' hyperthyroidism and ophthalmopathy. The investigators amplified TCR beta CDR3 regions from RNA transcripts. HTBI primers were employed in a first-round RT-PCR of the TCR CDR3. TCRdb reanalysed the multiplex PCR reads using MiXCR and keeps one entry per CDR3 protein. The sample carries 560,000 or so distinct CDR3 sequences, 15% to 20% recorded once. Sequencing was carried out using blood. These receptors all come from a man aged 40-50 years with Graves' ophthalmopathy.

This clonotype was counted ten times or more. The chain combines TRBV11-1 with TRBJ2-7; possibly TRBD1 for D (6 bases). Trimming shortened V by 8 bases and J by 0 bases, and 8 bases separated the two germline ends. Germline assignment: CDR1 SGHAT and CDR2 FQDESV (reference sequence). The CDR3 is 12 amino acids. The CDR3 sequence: CASRDNSYEQYF. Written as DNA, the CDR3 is TGTGCCAGCCGGGACAACTCCTACGAGCAGTACTTC.

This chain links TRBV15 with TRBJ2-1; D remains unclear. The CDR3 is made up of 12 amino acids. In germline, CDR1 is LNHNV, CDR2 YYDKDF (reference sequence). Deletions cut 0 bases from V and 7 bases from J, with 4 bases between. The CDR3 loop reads CATSRDANEQFF. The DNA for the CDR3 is TGTGCCACCAGCAGAGATGCTAATGAGCAGTTCTTC. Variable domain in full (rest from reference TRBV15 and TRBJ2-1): DAMVIQNPRYQVTQFGKPVTLSCSQTLNHNVMYWYQQKSSQAPKLLFHYYDKDFNNEADTPDNFQSRRPNTSFCFLDIRSPGLGDTAMYLCATSRDANEQFFGPGTRLTVL.

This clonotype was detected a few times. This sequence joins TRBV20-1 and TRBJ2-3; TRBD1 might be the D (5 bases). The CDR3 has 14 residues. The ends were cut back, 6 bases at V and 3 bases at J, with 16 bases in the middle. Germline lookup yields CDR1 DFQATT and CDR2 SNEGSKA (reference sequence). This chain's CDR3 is CSAGGTGVTDTQYF. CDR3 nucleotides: TGCAGTGCCGGTGGTACAGGCGTTACAGATACGCAGTATTTT.

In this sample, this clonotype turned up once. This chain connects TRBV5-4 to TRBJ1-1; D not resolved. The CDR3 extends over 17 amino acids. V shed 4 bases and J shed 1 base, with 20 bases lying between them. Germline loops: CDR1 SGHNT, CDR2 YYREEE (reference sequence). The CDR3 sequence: CASSPRRGRRENTEAFF. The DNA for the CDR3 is TGTGCCAGCAGCCCGAGGCGGGGTCGGAGGGAGAACACTGAAGCTTTCTTT. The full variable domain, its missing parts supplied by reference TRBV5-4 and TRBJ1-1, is ETGVTQSPTHLIKTRGQQVTLRCSSQSGHNTVSWYQQALGQGPQFIFQYYREEENGRGNFPPRFSGLQFPNYSSELNVNALELDDSALYLCASSPRRGRRENTEAFFGQGTRLTVV.

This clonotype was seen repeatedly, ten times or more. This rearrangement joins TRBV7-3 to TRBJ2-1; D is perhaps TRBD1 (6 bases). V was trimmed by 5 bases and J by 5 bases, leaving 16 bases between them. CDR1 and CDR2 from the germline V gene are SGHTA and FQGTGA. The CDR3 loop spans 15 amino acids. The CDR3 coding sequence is TGTGCCAGCAGCCTATTACAGGGTAGCAACAATGAGCAGTTCTTC. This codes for CASSLLQGSNNEQFF.

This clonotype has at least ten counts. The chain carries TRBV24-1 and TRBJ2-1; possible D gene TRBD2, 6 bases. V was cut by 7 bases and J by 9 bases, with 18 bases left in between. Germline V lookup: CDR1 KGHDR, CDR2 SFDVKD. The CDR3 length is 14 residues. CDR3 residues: CATRDGGAYGEQFF. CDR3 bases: TGTGCCACCAGAGACGGAGGGGCTTACGGTGAGCAGTTCTTC.

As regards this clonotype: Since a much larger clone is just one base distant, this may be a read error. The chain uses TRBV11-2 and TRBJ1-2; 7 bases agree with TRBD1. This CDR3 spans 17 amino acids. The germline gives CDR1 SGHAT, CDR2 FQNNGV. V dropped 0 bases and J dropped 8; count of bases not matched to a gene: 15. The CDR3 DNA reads TGTGCCAGCAGCTTAGAGCAGCTGAGACAGGGACGCCAGGGCTACACCTTC. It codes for CASSLEQLRQGRQGYTF.

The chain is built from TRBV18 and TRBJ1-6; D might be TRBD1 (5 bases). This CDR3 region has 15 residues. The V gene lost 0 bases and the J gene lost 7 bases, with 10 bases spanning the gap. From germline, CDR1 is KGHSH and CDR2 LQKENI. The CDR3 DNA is TGTGCCAGCTCACCACCGAAGGGGAGCAATTCACCCCTCCACTTT. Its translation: CASSPPKGSNSPLHF.

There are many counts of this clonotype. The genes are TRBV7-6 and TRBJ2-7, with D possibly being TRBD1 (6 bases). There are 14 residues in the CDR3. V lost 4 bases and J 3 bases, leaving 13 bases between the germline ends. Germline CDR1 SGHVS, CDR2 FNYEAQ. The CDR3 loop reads CASSSGTLHYEQYF. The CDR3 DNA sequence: TGTGCCAGCAGCTCTGGGACACTCCACTACGAGCAGTACTTC.

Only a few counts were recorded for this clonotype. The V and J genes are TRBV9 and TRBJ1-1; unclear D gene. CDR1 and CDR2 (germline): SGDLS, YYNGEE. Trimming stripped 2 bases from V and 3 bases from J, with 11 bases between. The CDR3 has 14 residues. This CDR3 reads CASSVDAADTEAFF. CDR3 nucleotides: TGTGCCAGCAGCGTCGACGCGGCAGACACTGAAGCTTTCTTT.

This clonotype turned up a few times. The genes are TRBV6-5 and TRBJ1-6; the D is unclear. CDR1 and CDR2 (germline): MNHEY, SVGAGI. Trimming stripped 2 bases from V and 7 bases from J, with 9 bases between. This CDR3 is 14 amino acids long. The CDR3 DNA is TGTGCCAGCAGTTACGTGGCGACAAATTCACCCCTCCACTTT. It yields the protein CASSYVATNSPLHF.

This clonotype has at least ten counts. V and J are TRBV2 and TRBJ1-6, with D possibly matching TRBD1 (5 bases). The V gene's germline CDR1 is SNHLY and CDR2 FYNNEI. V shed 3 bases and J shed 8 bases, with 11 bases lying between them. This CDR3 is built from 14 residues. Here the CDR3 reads CASSETVTDSPLHF. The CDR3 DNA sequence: TGTGCCAGCAGTGAGACAGTTACTGATTCACCCCTCCACTTT. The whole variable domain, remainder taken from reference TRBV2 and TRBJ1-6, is EPEVTQTPSHQVTQMGQEVILRCVPISNHLYFYWYRQILGQKVEFLVSFYNNEISEKSEIFDDQFSVERPDGSNFTLKIRSTKLEDSAMYFCASSETVTDSPLHFGNGTRLTVT.

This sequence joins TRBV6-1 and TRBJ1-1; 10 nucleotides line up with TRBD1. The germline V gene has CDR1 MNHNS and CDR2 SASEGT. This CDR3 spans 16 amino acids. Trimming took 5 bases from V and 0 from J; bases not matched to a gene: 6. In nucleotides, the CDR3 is TGTGCCAGCAGTCAGGGACAGGGGAGGTTGAACACTGAAGCTTTCTTT. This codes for CASSQGQGRLNTEAFF.

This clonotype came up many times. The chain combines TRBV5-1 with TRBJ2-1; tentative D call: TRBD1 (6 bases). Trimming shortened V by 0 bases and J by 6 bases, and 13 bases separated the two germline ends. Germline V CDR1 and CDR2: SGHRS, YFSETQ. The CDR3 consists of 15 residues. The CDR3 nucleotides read TGCGCCAGCAGCTTGGACAGGGTGATTAGCAATGAGCAGTTCTTC. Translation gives CASSLDRVISNEQFF.

The CDR3 reads CASNGGQGNQPQHF. Here the CDR3 DNA reads TGTGCCAGCAACGGCGGCCAGGGGAATCAGCCCCAGCATTTT. The chain is built from TRBV2 and TRBJ1-5; D possibly corresponds to TRBD1 (6 bases). This CDR3 is 14 amino acids long. Looked up from germline, CDR1 is SNHLY and CDR2 is FYNNEI. Trimming took 7 bases from V and 4 from J, leaving 14 bases between them.

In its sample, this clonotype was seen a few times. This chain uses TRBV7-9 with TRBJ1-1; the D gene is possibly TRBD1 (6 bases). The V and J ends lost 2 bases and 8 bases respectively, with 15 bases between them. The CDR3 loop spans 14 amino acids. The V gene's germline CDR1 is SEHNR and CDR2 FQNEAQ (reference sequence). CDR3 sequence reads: CASSLRMEGGEAFF. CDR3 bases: TGTGCCAGCAGCTTAAGGATGGAGGGGGGAGAAGCTTTCTTT.

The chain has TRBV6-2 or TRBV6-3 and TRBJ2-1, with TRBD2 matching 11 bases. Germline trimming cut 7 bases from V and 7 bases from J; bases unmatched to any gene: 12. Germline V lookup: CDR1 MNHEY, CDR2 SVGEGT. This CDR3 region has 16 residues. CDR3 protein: CASMRVAGGPVNEQFF. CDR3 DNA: TGTGCCAGCATGAGAGTAGCGGGAGGGCCAGTGAATGAGCAGTTCTTC.

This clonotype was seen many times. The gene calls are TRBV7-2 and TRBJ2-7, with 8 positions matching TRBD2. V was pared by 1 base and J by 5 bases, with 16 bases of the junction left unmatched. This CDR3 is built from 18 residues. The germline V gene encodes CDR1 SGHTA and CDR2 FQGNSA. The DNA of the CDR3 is TGTGCCAGCAGCTTAGTAACTCCAGCGGGAGTGGTCTCGAACGAGCAGTACTTC. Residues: CASSLVTPAGVVSNEQYF.

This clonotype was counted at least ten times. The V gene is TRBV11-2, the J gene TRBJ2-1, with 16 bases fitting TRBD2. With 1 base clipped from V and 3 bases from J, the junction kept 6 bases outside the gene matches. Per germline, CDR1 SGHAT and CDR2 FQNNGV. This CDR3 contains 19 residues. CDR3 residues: CASSLAEGLAGGHYNEQFF. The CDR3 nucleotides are TGTGCCAGCAGCTTAGCCGAGGGACTAGCGGGAGGGCACTACAATGAGCAGTTCTTC.

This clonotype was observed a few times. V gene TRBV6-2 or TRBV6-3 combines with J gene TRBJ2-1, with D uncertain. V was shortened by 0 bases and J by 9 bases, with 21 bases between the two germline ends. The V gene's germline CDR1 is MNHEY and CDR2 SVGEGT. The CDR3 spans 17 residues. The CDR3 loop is CASSYSKTGRLSIEQFF. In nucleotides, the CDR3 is TGTGCCAGCAGTTACTCGAAGACGGGCCGGCTCTCTATTGAGCAGTTCTTC.

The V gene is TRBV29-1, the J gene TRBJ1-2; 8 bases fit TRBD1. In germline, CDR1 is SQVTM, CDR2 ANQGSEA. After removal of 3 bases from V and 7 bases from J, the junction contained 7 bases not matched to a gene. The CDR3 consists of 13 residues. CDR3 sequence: CSVEGWTGTGYTF. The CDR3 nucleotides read TGCAGCGTTGAGGGGTGGACAGGGACTGGCTACACCTTC. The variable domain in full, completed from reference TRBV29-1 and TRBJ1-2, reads SAVISQKPSRDICQRGTSLTIQCQVDSQVTMMFWYRQQPGQSLTLIATANQGSEATYESGFVIDKFPISRPNLTFSTLTVSNMSPEDSSIYLCSVEGWTGTGYTFGSGTRLTVV.

In DNA form, the CDR3 reads TGTGCCTGGAAAGGGAGGGTTGAAGCTTTCTTT. This codes for CAWKGRVEAFF. The genes are TRBV30 and TRBJ1-1; D is undetermined. The germline V and J ends were trimmed by 4 bases and 7 bases, with 10 bases remaining between them. CDR1 GTSNPN and CDR2 SVGIG come from the germline V gene (reference sequence). The CDR3 contains 11 residues.

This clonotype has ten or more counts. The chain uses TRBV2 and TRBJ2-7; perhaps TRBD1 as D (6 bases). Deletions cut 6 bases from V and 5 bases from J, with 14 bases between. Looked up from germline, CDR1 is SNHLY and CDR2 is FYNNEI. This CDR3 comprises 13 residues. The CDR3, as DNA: TGTGCCAGCAGCCGGGACATCGGGAACGAGCAGTACTTC. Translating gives CASSRDIGNEQYF.

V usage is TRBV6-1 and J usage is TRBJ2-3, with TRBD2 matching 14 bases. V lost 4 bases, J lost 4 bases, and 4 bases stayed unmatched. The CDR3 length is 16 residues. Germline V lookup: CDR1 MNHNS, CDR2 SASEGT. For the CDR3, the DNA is TGTGCCAGCAGTGTTAGGACTAGCGGGGGGCCAGATACGCAGTATTTT. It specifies CASSVRTSGGPDTQYF.